This TCR beta chain comes out of a study of T-cell reconstitution after alpha-beta-depleted transplantation in children. This CDR3 has 13 residues. Germline V gene sequence: CDR1 SGHDT, CDR2 YYEEEE. On this clonotype itself: The target antigen is unknown. A junction boundary mismatches the germline segment, possibly from a read error.

Findings and limits, study-wide: Newly produced T cells mostly accounted for T-cell counts and diversity one year post-transplant. Expanded graft clones, several hundred of them, were reportedly the source of alpha-beta T cells about two months after transplant. Day-60 TCRbeta diversity that was high in some patients was derived from surviving recipient T cells and thymic progenitors.

The TCRbeta library incorporated unique molecular identifiers. TCRdb analysed the PCR reads with MiXCR anew, one entry per CDR3 protein. The data show roughly 220,000 distinct CDR3 sequences, under 8.5% seen once. The chain joins TRBV5-6 to TRBJ2-7; 7 bases are a match to TRBD1. The receptor was isolated from a male patient between 2 and 10 years old who had a stem cell transplant for acute myeloid leukemia, so the T cells may come from the graft donor. The source was PBMCs, mostly from graft donor cells, collected 360 days after TCRalphabeta/CD19-depleted stem cell transplant. CDR3 amino acids: CASSLRDSLTVDF. CDR3 in DNA: TGTGCCAGCAGCCTCCGGGACAGTTTAACTGTCGACTTC.